This TCR beta chain was sequenced in a study of blood T cell repertoires in COVID-19 (dated by TCRdb to the early 2020s). The study in broad terms: The collaborator samples originated in the United States, Italy and Spain and spanned the acute and convalescent phases of COVID-19. The material from the prospective study consisted of cDNA or gDNA derived from T cells, B-cell-depleted T cells, or PBMCs. The dataset comprised deeply sampled blood TCRbeta repertoires from subjects exposed to, actively infected with, or recovered from COVID-19. The repertoires were released in a freely available public database meant as a resource for research on the immune response to SARS-CoV-2. Samples came from the ongoing ImmuneRACE study (first 160 participants) plus 1,254 subjects from 6 global collaborators. Sample metadata almost always included a de-identified subject ID, COVID-19 status, age in years and sex. Where available, HLA class I and class II types were taken from metadata supplied by the sample provider and were not determined by assay-based typing.

One collaborating source in Seattle enrolled patients during active infection and followed them longitudinally through the course of disease. Whole blood was collected in K2EDTA tubes by collaborating institutions according to the institutions' own protocols. For TCRbeta analysis, collaborators shipped samples as frozen whole blood, isolated PBMCs, or DNA extracted from either of those sample types. As concerns this clone: Its antigen remains undetermined. No much larger clone is present one base from it, and per-base qualities are unavailable.

What the study reported, not specific to this receptor: The quantity of clinical and demographic metadata differed by source and by participant and was supplied without curation.

TCRbeta CDR3 regions were amplified from genomic DNA using the immunoSEQ Assay, a bias-controlled multiplex PCR. In the source study's methods: Within the assay, amplification of reference gene primers was used to estimate how many nucleated cells each sample contained. To quantify the absolute abundance of each unique TCRbeta CDR3 rearrangement, sequence reads were collapsed and filtered. Productive Simpson clonality was computed per sample as the square root of Simpson's diversity index over productive rearrangements. The clones in this table, taken by TCRdb from immuneACCESS, are in-frame only. Not every clone is retained; where verified, under half of the shortfall comes from an unresolved V gene, and the cause of the rest is unknown. V, J and clone size are taken as reported in that table, and D and trimming were inferred from the DNA itself. Across this sample there are 130,000 or so clones, with around 90% seen only once. The ten biggest clones cover 2.5% to 3% of the sample.

This receptor was taken from a human donor with COVID-19, enrolled during active disease. The donor label of this sample is uncertain. Material for sequencing was peripheral blood.

In nucleotides, the sequence is TGTGCCAGCAGTGTAGGACCACAGGCCGGCCAGCCCCAGCATTTT. This encodes CASSVGPQAGQPQHF. The chain couples TRBV2 to TRBJ1-5; tentative D gene TRBD1, with 5 bases matching. The CDR3 starts with the cysteine, ends with the phenylalanine, and has 15 residues. Kept here is only the CDR3 DNA, which spans 45 bases and is read in frame from base 1. V is reduced by 4 bases and J by 7 bases, leaving a spacing of 17 bases between them. CDR1 and CDR2 are drawn from the germline V gene: SNHLY, FYNNEI.